This TCR beta chain was observed in a study of cytomegalovirus exposure and HLA in healthy donors. While the first cohort had fewer than 850 subjects, the donors belonged to the separate validation cohort of over a hundred subjects. The V gene's germline CDR1 is MDHEN and CDR2 SYDVKM. V was pared by 4 bases and J by 0 bases, with 7 bases of the junction left unmatched. CDR3 length equals 19 residues. Here immunoSEQ multiplex PCR was the method, and the copy in TCRdb shows in-frame clones only, minus some. This sample yields a few hundred thousand clones, of which 70% to 90% are seen a single time; under 0.85% belongs to the top ten.

The sequenced material came from PBMCs. This clonotype was sampled from a woman younger than 35 in good health and CMV-seronegative. V and J are TRBV28 and TRBJ2-1; TRBD2 matches 15 bases. This CDR3 is CASSSAGTSGRSSYNEQFF. CDR3 nucleotide sequence: TGTGCCAGCAGTTCCGCCGGGACTAGCGGGAGGAGCTCCTACAATGAGCAGTTCTTC.